A single sample is the source of the 25 T cell receptor beta chains below, sequenced in a study of blood T cell repertoires in COVID-19. Produced via immunoSEQ multiplex PCR; TCRdb's table is partial and in-frame only. The top ten clones hold roughly 9% of a sample with around 80,000 clones, approximately 80% of them seen once. The sample consisted of peripheral blood. The receptors here all came from a human donor in a cohort sampled during active COVID-19.

The chain uses TRBV7-3 and TRBJ2-6; 8 bases agree with TRBD1. The CDR3 sequence is 17 residues long. Trimming cost V 5 bases and J 4 bases; bases outside gene matches: 10. In germline, CDR1 is SGHTA, CDR2 FQGTGA. CDR3 region: CASSPTGAQRGANVLTF. CDR3 in DNA: TGTGCCAGCAGCCCGACAGGGGCACAGAGGGGGGCCAACGTCCTGACTTTC.

V usage is TRBV28 and J usage is TRBJ2-7; 9 positions agree with TRBD1. V dropped 5 bases and J dropped 0; count of bases not matched to a gene: 5. Germline CDR1 MDHEN, CDR2 SYDVKM. There are 15 residues in the CDR3. As DNA, the CDR3 is TGTGCCAGCAGTCCCGGGACAGGGTTCTCCTACGAGCAGTACTTC. Encoded protein: CASSPGTGFSYEQYF.

This chain uses TRBV9 with TRBJ2-7; a possible D gene is TRBD2 (5 bases). CDR1 is SGDLS and CDR2 is YYNGEE in the germline V gene. CDR3 length: 15 residues. The ends were cut back, 2 bases at V and 2 bases at J, with 14 bases in the middle. The CDR3 spells CASSVGSSLTYEQYF. In nucleotides, the CDR3 is TGTGCCAGCAGCGTTGGGTCTAGCTTAACCTACGAGCAGTACTTC. Together with reference TRBV9 and TRBJ2-7, the CDR3 gives the full variable domain: DSGVTQTPKHLITATGQRVTLRCSPRSGDLSVYWYQQSLDQGLQFLIQYYNGEERAKGNILERFSAQQFPDLHSELNLSSLELGDSALYFCASSVGSSLTYEQYFGPGTRLTVT.

V and J are TRBV14 and TRBJ2-4; TRBD2 is a possible D gene (6 bases). Germline V gives CDR1 SGHDN, CDR2 FVKESK. This CDR3 is 16 amino acids long. Trimming stripped 3 bases from V and 10 bases from J, with 22 bases between. The CDR3 coding sequence is TGTGCCAGCAGCCACTCAAGTGGTGGGCGGGGTGATATTCAGTACTTC. Its protein product is CASSHSSGGRGDIQYF. The full variable domain, completed using reference TRBV14 and TRBJ2-4, is EAGVTQFPSHSVIEKGQTVTLRCDPISGHDNLYWYRRVMGKEIKFLLHFVKESKQDESGMPNNRFLAERTGGTYSTLKVQPAELEDSGVYFCASSHSSGGRGDIQYFGAGTRLSVL.

The chain has TRBV7-9 and TRBJ2-3; D is uncertain. Germline V gene sequence: CDR1 SEHNR, CDR2 FQNEAQ (reference sequence). The CDR3 spans 12 residues. Trimming pared 0 bases from V and 6 bases from J, leaving 4 bases between. Here the CDR3 DNA reads TGTGCCAGCAGCTTAGCGGCCGATACGCAGTATTTT. Its protein is CASSLAADTQYF.

The chain recombines TRBV28 with TRBJ2-7; D perhaps matches TRBD2 (5 bases). The CDR3 consists of 14 residues. Germline V gene sequence: CDR1 MDHEN, CDR2 SYDVKM. V was trimmed by 2 bases and J by 5 bases, leaving 13 bases between them. The CDR3 spells CASSLAGVRNEQYF. CDR3 nucleotides: TGTGCCAGCAGTTTAGCCGGGGTTCGGAACGAGCAGTACTTC.

The V call is TRBV28, the J call TRBJ2-7, with 8 positions matching TRBD1. Trimming cost V 4 bases and J 9 bases; bases outside gene matches: 20. The CDR3 loop spans 17 amino acids. Germline V gene data show CDR1 as MDHEN and CDR2 as SYDVKM. The CDR3 DNA sequence: TGTGCCAGCAGTTCGGTACAGGGGGTAAGTAGGAAGGTCGGGCAGTACTTC. Amino acid sequence: CASSSVQGVSRKVGQYF.

The rearrangement joins TRBV7-8 to TRBJ2-7; 10 nucleotides line up with TRBD2. Germline V gives CDR1 SGHVS, CDR2 FQNEAQ. Trimming at V came to 5 bases and at J to 1 base, leaving 8 bases not matched to a gene. The CDR3 is 16 amino acids. CDR3 in amino acids: CASSPPGLAASYEQYF. The CDR3 DNA is TGTGCCAGCAGCCCCCCTGGACTAGCGGCTTCCTACGAGCAGTACTTC. The full variable domain, in which reference TRBV7-8 and TRBJ2-7 provide the parts outside the CDR3, is GAGVSQSPRYKVAKRGQDVALRCDPISGHVSLFWYQQALGQGPEFLTYFQNEAQLDKSGLPSDRFFAERPEGSVSTLKIQRTQQEDSAVYLCASSPPGLAASYEQYFGPGTRLTVT.

The chain has TRBV4-1 and TRBJ2-7; TRBD2 aligns across 16 bases. The germline V gene encodes CDR1 MGHRA and CDR2 YSYEKL. The CDR3 loop spans 16 amino acids. Trimming cost V 3 bases and J 5 bases; bases outside gene matches: 4. CDR3 nucleotide sequence: TGCGCCAGCAGCCAGGGACTAGCGGGAGGGCCCCACGAGCAGTACTTC. It encodes CASSQGLAGGPHEQYF.

J is TRBJ2-3 and V is TRBV4-1; 7 bases map to TRBD1. CDR1 is MGHRA, CDR2 YSYEKL, per germline. The CDR3 runs 13 residues. Trimming at V came to 1 base and at J to 7 bases, leaving 2 bases not matched to a gene. CDR3 in amino acids: CASSQGDSNTQYF. DNA of the CDR3: TGCGCCAGCAGCCAAGGGGACAGTAATACGCAGTATTTT.

The rearrangement uses TRBV21-1 and TRBJ1-5; the tabulated D call, TRBD1, remains unverified against the DNA. TRBV21-1 is classified as a pseudogene. There are 19 residues in the CDR3. In DNA form, the CDR3 reads TGTGCCAGCAGCAAAGCCATCGGGACAGGTCTATATAGCAATCAGCCCCAGCATTTT. Protein: CASSKAIGTGLYSNQPQHF.

This clone turned up a few times. DNA of the CDR3: TGTGCCAGCAGCCCATCCCCGACTAGCGGGAGAGGTAACGAGCAGTACTTC. This translates into CASSPSPTSGRGNEQYF. The rearrangement joins TRBV9 to TRBJ2-7, with 12 positions matching TRBD2. The length of the CDR3 is 17 residues. Germline V gene data show CDR1 as SGDLS and CDR2 as YYNGEE. Losses at the gene ends were 4 bases for V and 5 bases for J; bases not matched to a gene: 13.

The chain recombines TRBV3-1 (or the pseudogene TRBV3-2) with TRBJ2-7; D is perhaps TRBD1 (6 bases). Per the germline V gene, CDR1 is LGHDT and CDR2 is YNNKEL (reference sequence). The CDR3 has 15 residues. Trimming pared 5 bases from V and 2 bases from J, leaving 16 bases between. CDR3 sequence reads: CASSTTGHAAYEQYF. In DNA form, the CDR3 reads TGTGCCAGCAGCACGACGGGACACGCCGCCTACGAGCAGTACTTC.

The V gene is TRBV20-1, the J gene TRBJ2-1; D not certain. Looked up from germline, CDR1 is DFQATT and CDR2 is SNEGSKA (reference sequence). This CDR3 is built from 11 residues. V was cut by 3 bases and J by 6 bases, with 6 bases left in between. This CDR3 reads CSARAANEQFF. DNA of the CDR3: TGCAGTGCTAGGGCCGCCAATGAGCAGTTCTTC.

The gene calls are TRBV19 and TRBJ1-1, with 7 bases lining up with TRBD1. The CDR3 has 13 residues. The germline CDR1 and CDR2 sequences are LNHDA and SQIVND (reference sequence). V dropped 4 bases and J dropped 6; count of bases not matched to a gene: 5. CDR3 DNA: TGTGCCAGTAGTACCACCAGGGGGGCTGAAGCTTTCTTT. Translation gives CASSTTRGAEAFF.

This chain joins TRBV7-2 and TRBJ2-5; D uncertain. V was pared by 3 bases and J by 3 bases, with 8 bases between. Germline V gene sequence: CDR1 SGHTA, CDR2 FQGNSA. The CDR3 sequence is 13 residues long. The CDR3 reads CASSFEPEETQYF. CDR3 DNA sequence: TGTGCCAGCAGCTTTGAGCCTGAAGAGACCCAGTACTTC.

This rearrangement joins TRBV5-1 to TRBJ2-7, with TRBD2 identical over 10 bases. V was clipped by 4 bases and J by 1 base; unmatched bases: 8. Germline V lookup: CDR1 SGHRS, CDR2 YFSETQ. The CDR3 is 16 residues long. CDR3 protein: CASSLQASGGSYEQYF. Here the CDR3 DNA reads TGCGCCAGCAGCCTCCAAGCTAGCGGGGGTTCCTACGAGCAGTACTTC.

This clone was observed once. This chain connects TRBV28 to TRBJ1-4, with 8 bases aligning to TRBD1. The CDR3 has 16 amino acids. The germline CDR1 and CDR2 sequences are MDHEN and SYDVKM. V lost 8 bases to trimming and J lost 0 bases; unmatched junction nucleotides: 8. This CDR3 is CASAVTGGATNEKLFF. For the CDR3, the DNA is TGTGCCAGCGCTGTCACAGGGGGTGCAACTAATGAAAAACTGTTTTTT.

The V gene is TRBV19, the J gene TRBJ2-3, with D uncertain. The germline CDR1 and CDR2 sequences are LNHDA and SQIVND (reference sequence). Trimming took off 7 bases at V and 1 base at J, with 15 bases between the two ends. The CDR3 is made up of 15 amino acids. CDR3 in DNA: TGTGCCAGTATTAGCCGAGGCTCCGGCACAGATACGCAGTATTTT. Its translation is CASISRGSGTDTQYF. Filled out from reference TRBV19 and TRBJ2-3, the complete variable domain reads DGGITQSPKYLFRKEGQNVTLSCEQNLNHDAMYWYRQDPGQGLRLIYYSQIVNDFQKGDIAEGYSVSREKKESFPLTVTSAQKNPTAFYLCASISRGSGTDTQYFGPGTRLTVL.

The genes are TRBV19 and TRBJ1-5; D remains ambiguous. Trimming cost V 3 bases and J 2 bases, with 5 bases left between them. Per the germline V gene, CDR1 is LNHDA and CDR2 is SQIVND (reference sequence). The CDR3 contains 13 residues. CDR3 nucleotide sequence: TGTGCCAGTAGTATTCCGGGCAATCAGCCCCAGCATTTT. Its translation is CASSIPGNQPQHF.

As DNA, the CDR3 is TGTGCCAGCAGCTTAGCCGGGTCCTACGAGCAGTACTTC. Translated, it gives CASSLAGSYEQYF. The chain has TRBV7-2 and TRBJ2-7, with unresolved D. Germline values: CDR1 SGHTA, CDR2 FQGNSA. The CDR3 has 13 residues. With 0 bases removed from V and 1 base from J, the gap between germline ends came to 4 bases.

The gene calls are TRBV15 and TRBJ2-1; 9 nucleotides agree with TRBD1. The germline V gene has CDR1 LNHNV and CDR2 YYDKDF (reference sequence). The CDR3 length is 16 residues. Trimming at V came to 0 bases and at J to 7 bases, leaving 7 bases not matched to a gene. The DNA for the CDR3 is TGTGCCACCAGCAGAGATACGGGGACAGGGAAGAATGAGCAGTTCTTC. It specifies CATSRDTGTGKNEQFF.

This chain connects TRBV5-8 to TRBJ1-5; no definite D call. Looked up from germline, CDR1 is SGHTS and CDR2 is YDEGEE. CDR3 size: 14 residues. V was clipped by 4 bases and J by 4 bases, with 12 bases between them. The CDR3, as DNA: TGTGCCAGCAGCCAACGGAGCGGTAATCAGCCCCAGCATTTT. It codes for CASSQRSGNQPQHF. Based on the CDR3 plus reference TRBV5-8 and TRBJ1-5, the full variable domain is EAGVTQSPTHLIKTRGQQATLRCSPISGHTSVYWYQQALGLGLQFLLWYDEGEERNRGNFPPRFSGRQFPNYSSELNVNALELEDSALYLCASSQRSGNQPQHFGDGTRLSIL.

The chain couples TRBV5-1 to TRBJ1-1; weak D call: TRBD1 (5 bases). This CDR3 contains 16 residues. CDR1 and CDR2 (germline): SGHRS, YFSETQ. V lost 0 bases to trimming and J lost 1 base, with 13 bases between them. DNA of the CDR3: TGCGCCAGCAGCTTGGTTTCGGGGGAGGGGAACACTGAAGCTTTCTTT. Amino acid sequence: CASSLVSGEGNTEAFF.

The chain couples TRBV30 to TRBJ2-2, with TRBD1 matching 7 bases. Looked up from germline, CDR1 is GTSNPN and CDR2 is SVGIG (reference sequence). With V trimmed by 2 bases and J by 0 bases, 9 bases remained unmatched. CDR3 length: 17 amino acids. In DNA, the CDR3 is TGTGCCTGGAGTCCGCCGTGGGGACAGTCGAACACCGGGGAGCTGTTTTTT. Its translation: CAWSPPWGQSNTGELFF.